These 5 T cell receptor beta chains originate from one sample sequenced in a study of vaccination effects on CD4 cells after COVID-19. Following 10 days of culture, CD4+ T cells were isolated. All study participants received two doses of BNT162b2 or mRNA-1273 vaccine. The antigens for these receptors are not known. TCRdb keeps only in-frame clones here, not all; method: immunoSEQ multiplex PCR. The sample has approximately 9,300 clones, about 75% seen once. The input for sequencing was CD4+ T cells from PBMCs cultured without peptide, taken after COVID-19 vaccination. The receptor source for this set is a human donor who received a COVID-19 vaccine.

This rearrangement joins TRBV5-6 to TRBJ2-1; D possibly corresponds to TRBD1 (6 bases). The V gene's germline CDR1 is SGHDT and CDR2 YYEEEE. The CDR3 loop spans 14 amino acids. Trimming removed 0 bases from V and 7 bases from J, with 11 bases in between. The CDR3 DNA sequence: TGTGCCAGCAGCTTGGGGGGGCTTTGGAATGAGCAGTTCTTC. This gives the protein CASSLGGLWNEQFF.

This clone has only a few counts. The V call is TRBV9, the J call TRBJ2-1, with TRBD1 identical over 8 bases. The CDR3 extends over 15 amino acids. Germline assignment: CDR1 SGDLS and CDR2 YYNGEE. V was pared by 4 bases and J by 7 bases, with 10 bases of the junction left unmatched. CDR3 residues: CASSPRQGLRNEQFF. The CDR3 DNA reads TGTGCCAGCAGCCCCCGACAGGGGCTTAGAAATGAGCAGTTCTTC. The complete variable domain, with remaining parts taken from reference TRBV9 and TRBJ2-1, reads DSGVTQTPKHLITATGQRVTLRCSPRSGDLSVYWYQQSLDQGLQFLIQYYNGEERAKGNILERFSAQQFPDLHSELNLSSLELGDSALYFCASSPRQGLRNEQFFGPGTRLTVL.

J is TRBJ2-3 and V is TRBV2, with 7 nucleotides matching TRBD1. Germline CDR1 reads SNHLY; CDR2 reads FYNNEI. Trimming removed 1 base from V and 1 base from J; junction bases left unmatched: 2. The CDR3 has 15 residues. CDR3 sequence reads: CASSEGDRGTDTQYF. For the CDR3, the DNA is TGTGCCAGCAGTGAAGGTGACAGGGGCACAGATACGCAGTATTTT.

V and J are TRBV3-1 (or the pseudogene TRBV3-2) and TRBJ1-3; 9 bases map to TRBD1. V trimming: 1 base; J trimming: 6 bases; junction bases outside the gene matches: 7. This CDR3 contains 16 residues. The V gene's germline CDR1 is LGHDT and CDR2 YNNKEL (reference sequence). In DNA form, the CDR3 reads TGTGCCAGCAGCCAAGGGGGGACAGGGAGAGAAAACACCATATATTTT. It encodes CASSQGGTGRENTIYF.

The chain couples TRBV14 to TRBJ1-2, with D possibly matching TRBD1 (6 bases). The V gene lost 1 base and the J gene lost 4 bases, with 10 bases spanning the gap. Germline values: CDR1 SGHDN, CDR2 FVKESK. CDR3 length: 14 amino acids. The CDR3 reads CASSQVGGVYGYTF. The DNA for the CDR3 is TGTGCCAGCAGCCAAGTGGGGGGCGTCTATGGCTACACCTTC.